What follows is one TCR beta chain and its context. Its cognate antigen is unknown. Germline values: CDR1 SGHAT, CDR2 FQNNGV. The CDR3 runs to 19 residues. V shed 4 bases, J shed 0 bases, and the junction held 16 bases outside the gene matches. This specimen belongs to a study of cytotoxic CD8 clonotypes in ibrutinib-treated CLL. Study-wide background: Once treatment had gone on for a median of around eleven months, range 6 to 36, response samples were drawn.

General observations from the study: Clonotypes that were public were uncommon, and they contracted or stayed stable on treatment. Baseline values of clonality outstripped age-matched healthy donors and followed circulating CD8+ T-cell counts.

The intended depth for sequencing was 1 in 200,000 to 1 in 1 million T cells. Measured with immunoSEQ multiplex PCR; TCRdb has only the in-frame clones, and not every one. Seen here are some 98,000 clones, more than 75% observed once, and the top ten hold under 35%. The clonotype was recovered from a human donor with chronic lymphocytic leukemia. This chain connects TRBV11-2 to TRBJ2-3; 7 bases are a match to TRBD1. The sequenced sample was PBMCs, obtained after 12 months of ibrutinib treatment. In DNA, the CDR3 is TGTGCCAGCAGCTCCAGACCGGGACAGCTTTTCACTAGCACAGATACGCAGTATTTT. Amino acid sequence: CASSSRPGQLFTSTDTQYF.